This note documents a single TCR beta chain sequence. Its specificity is unknown. This specimen belongs to a study of cytomegalovirus exposure and HLA in healthy donors. General study points: Per published reports, the classifier diagnosed cytomegalovirus status with high specificity and sensitivity. Upon later analysis, HLA-associated TCR beta chains proved more clonally expanded than other, equally common chains. With DRB1 most and HLA-C fewest, TCR association rates differed between HLA loci in a later analysis.

The PCR had 60 Vbeta and 13 Jbeta primers. Clones were read by immunoSEQ multiplex PCR, and TCRdb kept only the in-frame ones, dropping some. The data hold hundreds of thousands of clones, with approximately 85% observed a single time. This CDR3 comprises 15 residues. CDR1 and CDR2 (germline): SEHNR, FQNEAQ (reference sequence). Germline trimming cut 0 bases from V and 7 bases from J; bases unmatched to any gene: 8. The genes are TRBV7-9 and TRBJ1-2, with 7 nucleotides matching TRBD1. The sequence came from a girl under 10 years old in good health and CMV-seronegative. Sequencing was performed on PBMCs. CDR3 nucleotide sequence: TGTGCCAGCAGCTTAGCGTGGGGACAGTTTTTTGGCTACACCTTC. Translated, it gives CASSLAWGQFFGYTF. Combining the CDR3 with reference TRBV7-9 and TRBJ1-2 gives the whole variable domain DTGVSQNPRHKITKRGQNVTFRCDPISEHNRLYWYRQTLGQGPEFLTYFQNEAQLEKSRLLSDRFSAERPKGSFSTLEIQRTEQGDSAMYLCASSLAWGQFFGYTFGSGTRLTVV.